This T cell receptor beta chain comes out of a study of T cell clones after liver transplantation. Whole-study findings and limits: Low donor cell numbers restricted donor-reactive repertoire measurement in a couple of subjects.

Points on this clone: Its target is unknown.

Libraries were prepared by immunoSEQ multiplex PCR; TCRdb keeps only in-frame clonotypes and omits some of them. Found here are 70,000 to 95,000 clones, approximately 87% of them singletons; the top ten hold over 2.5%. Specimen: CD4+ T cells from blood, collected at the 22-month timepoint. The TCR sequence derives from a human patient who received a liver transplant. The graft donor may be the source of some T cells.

The CDR3 sequence: CASSEPSGGAGEQFF. For the CDR3, the DNA is TGTGCCAGCAGTGAACCTAGCGGGGGGGCCGGTGAGCAGTTCTTC. The genes are TRBV6-1 and TRBJ2-1; 12 bases match TRBD2. Germline V gives CDR1 MNHNS, CDR2 SASEGT. The junction had 5 bases not matched to a gene; V was cut back by 2 bases and J by 9 bases. This CDR3 has 15 residues.